Described below is a single TCR beta chain sequence and its context. The V end lost 1 base, the J end lost 5 bases, and 8 bases lay between the germline ends. The CDR3 spans 13 residues. Germline CDR1 SEHNR, CDR2 FQNEAQ (reference sequence). The data were taken from a study of T cell responses to AZD1222 COVID-19 vaccine. Clones were sequenced by immunoSEQ multiplex PCR, and TCRdb holds only the in-frame ones, with some missing. Here the sample spans fewer than 130,000 clones, around 90% being singletons. The chain recombines TRBV7-9 with TRBJ1-1; maybe TRBD1 (5 bases). This specimen consisted of peripheral blood, obtained 28 days after the second AZD1222 dose. The source of this sequence is an adult who received the AZD1222 COVID-19 vaccine. The chain's CDR3 is CASSLDGGTEAFF. CDR3 nucleotides: TGTGCCAGCAGCTTAGATGGGGGGACTGAAGCTTTCTTT.